The 17 T cell receptor beta chains below come from one sample, sequenced in a study of radiation and T cells in renal cell carcinoma. Treatment in this sample: treatment-naive control, cytoreductive nephrectomy. TCRdb's table, derived via immunoSEQ multiplex PCR, lists solely in-frame clones and lacks some. The sample consists of 9,000 or so clones, approximately 69% of them appearing once. The sequences come from tumor tissue, collected from a patient whose treatment was nephrectomy without radiotherapy. The receptors were gathered from a man between 60 and 70 years old with renal cell carcinoma.

The rearrangement links TRBV4-1 to TRBJ2-2, with D perhaps TRBD1 or TRBD2 (5 bases each). Germline-derived CDR1 and CDR2 are MGHRA and YSYEKL. Between the trimmed V and J ends, which lost 2 bases and 5 bases, there was a span of 9 bases. This CDR3 is built from 14 residues. CDR3 loop: CASSQSWGTGELFF. CDR3 sequence (DNA): TGCGCCAGCAGCCAATCGTGGGGGACCGGGGAGCTGTTTTTT.

The chain uses TRBV29-1 and TRBJ2-3; D perhaps matches TRBD2 (5 bases). Trimming left V 7 bases short and J 1 base short, with 15 bases between. The germline V gene has CDR1 SQVTM and CDR2 ANQGSEA. The length of the CDR3 is 14 residues. Here the CDR3 DNA reads TGCAGCGCCGAAGAGGGCATGGGCACAGATACGCAGTATTTT. Its protein product is CSAEEGMGTDTQYF.

The chain recombines TRBV30 with TRBJ1-5; tentatively, D is TRBD1 (6 bases). Trimming pared 3 bases from V and 4 bases from J, leaving 13 bases between. Per germline, CDR1 GTSNPN and CDR2 SVGIG (reference sequence). The CDR3 has 14 amino acids. The CDR3 spells CAWSPGQPNQPQHF. The CDR3 DNA reads as TGTGCCTGGAGCCCCGGACAGCCAAATCAGCCCCAGCATTTT.

This sequence joins TRBV6-1 and TRBJ1-2; 9 bases agree with TRBD1. CDR3 length: 16 amino acids. Germline V gene data show CDR1 as MNHNS and CDR2 as SASEGT. With V trimmed by 4 bases and J by 2 bases, 8 bases remained unmatched. The CDR3 loop reads CASSGTGERGNYGYTF. The CDR3 coding sequence is TGTGCCAGCAGTGGGACAGGGGAGAGGGGAAACTATGGCTACACCTTC.

This chain connects TRBV5-1 to TRBJ1-1; unclear D gene. V dropped 0 bases and J dropped 1 base, with 4 bases sitting between them. The CDR3 loop spans 13 amino acids. CDR1 is SGHRS, CDR2 YFSETQ, per germline. CDR3 nucleotides: TGCGCCAGCAGCTTGGACTGGAACACTGAAGCTTTCTTT. Protein sequence: CASSLDWNTEAFF.

The chain joins TRBV5-1 to TRBJ2-5, with 8 bases aligning to TRBD2. The tail of the sequence fits TRBJ2-7 better, so the J call may be wrong. This CDR3 has 16 amino acids. Germline CDR1 SGHRS, CDR2 YFSETQ. The CDR3 spells CASSDTAGLDYHEQYF. CDR3 DNA sequence: TGCGCCAGCAGCGATACTGCGGGACTAGATTATCACGAGCAGTACTTC.

The count of this clone is one. This chain connects TRBV19 to TRBJ1-2; unclear D gene. CDR1 is LNHDA and CDR2 is SQIVND in the germline V gene (reference sequence). Deletions cut 7 bases from V and 6 bases from J, with 27 bases between. CDR3 length equals 17 residues. Here the CDR3 reads CASTTLGRENVINGYTF. As DNA, the CDR3 is TGTGCCAGTACTACCCTCGGACGGGAGAACGTCATCAATGGCTACACCTTC.

This clone turned up a few times. The chain links TRBV28 to TRBJ1-3; D is ambiguous. Germline V gives CDR1 MDHEN, CDR2 SYDVKM. The V end was cut by 2 bases, the J end by 4 bases, with 12 bases between. The CDR3 is 15 amino acids. Written as DNA, the CDR3 is TGTGCCAGCAGTTTAGAGGGATCATACGGAAACACCATATATTTT. Its protein is CASSLEGSYGNTIYF.

Only a few counts were recorded for this clone. The J gene is TRBJ1-3, the V gene TRBV4-2; possibly TRBD1 for D (6 bases). The CDR3 runs 15 residues. Germline loops: CDR1 LGHNA, CDR2 YNFKEQ. With 5 bases removed from V and 2 bases from J, the gap between germline ends came to 13 bases. Here the CDR3 reads CASSLKGGAGNTIYF. CDR3 bases: TGTGCCAGCAGCTTGAAGGGGGGCGCTGGAAACACCATATATTTT.

This sequence joins TRBV15 and TRBJ2-3; maybe TRBD1 (6 bases). CDR1 LNHNV and CDR2 YYDKDF come from the germline V gene (reference sequence). The CDR3 extends over 16 amino acids. The ends were cut back, 1 base at V and 0 bases at J, with 11 bases in the middle. CDR3 protein: CATSRAGTPSTDTQYF. DNA for the CDR3: TGTGCCACCAGCAGAGCCGGGACACCTAGCACAGATACGCAGTATTTT.

The chain joins TRBV6-5 to TRBJ2-2; 8 bases align to TRBD1. The junction had 6 bases not matched to a gene; V was cut back by 6 bases and J by 3 bases. CDR1 is MNHEY and CDR2 is SVGAGI in the germline V gene. The CDR3 length is 15 residues. The CDR3 sequence is CASSLRQGYTGELFF. CDR3 DNA sequence: TGTGCCAGCAGCCTCAGACAGGGGTACACCGGGGAGCTGTTTTTT.

The rearrangement uses TRBV6-6 and TRBJ1-1, with D unresolved. The length of the CDR3 is 12 residues. Trimming stripped 6 bases from V and 2 bases from J, with 7 bases between. CDR1 and CDR2 (germline): MNHNY, SVGAGI (reference sequence). CDR3 in amino acids: CASRLTNTEAFF. The CDR3, as DNA: TGTGCCAGCAGGCTTACAAACACTGAAGCTTTCTTT.

The V call is TRBV7-9, the J call TRBJ2-3; perhaps TRBD2 as D (5 bases). Germline V gene sequence: CDR1 SEHNR, CDR2 FQNEAQ (reference sequence). This CDR3 has 14 residues. V gave up 1 base and J gave up 1 base, with 6 bases separating them. The CDR3, as DNA: TGTGCCAGCAGCTTAGACGGGGGCACAGATACGCAGTATTTT. Amino acids: CASSLDGGTDTQYF.

The chain recombines TRBV20-1 with TRBJ2-1, with D possibly being TRBD1 (6 bases). Trimming cost V 6 bases and J 9 bases, with 9 bases left between them. This CDR3 comprises 10 residues. CDR1 and CDR2 (germline): DFQATT, SNEGSKA (reference sequence). CDR3 nucleotides: TGCAGTGCGGGGGCCCTTGAGCAGTTCTTC. Protein product: CSAGALEQFF.

The chain has TRBV6-5 and TRBJ1-2, with 10 bases identical to TRBD1. CDR3 length equals 15 residues. V trimming: 7 bases; J trimming: 5 bases; junction bases outside the gene matches: 10. CDR1 MNHEY and CDR2 SVGAGI come from the germline V gene. CDR3 coding DNA: TGTGCCAGCAACAAACCGGGGACAGGGGTGTATGGCTACACCTTC. As protein: CASNKPGTGVYGYTF.

The rearrangement links TRBV11-1 to TRBJ1-4; D remains ambiguous. In germline, CDR1 is SGHAT, CDR2 FQDESV (reference sequence). The CDR3 is 13 amino acids. Trimming left V 4 bases short and J 3 bases short, with 6 bases between. CDR3 coding DNA: TGTGCCAGCAGCTGGAGCCCTAATGAAAAACTGTTTTTT. Translated: CASSWSPNEKLFF.

The chain links TRBV6-1 to TRBJ2-7; TRBD1 matches at 8 bases. CDR1 and CDR2 from the germline V gene are MNHNS and SASEGT. After removal of 5 bases from V and 5 bases from J, the junction contained 8 bases not matched to a gene. The CDR3 spans 14 residues. The CDR3 spells CASSPDRGKNEQYF. The DNA for the CDR3 is TGTGCCAGCAGTCCAGACAGGGGTAAGAACGAGCAGTACTTC.